This TCR beta chain originates from a study of blood T cell repertoires in COVID-19. V was trimmed by 3 bases and J by 0 bases, leaving 15 bases between them. CDR3 length equals 17 residues. Germline CDR1 and CDR2: MGHRA and YSYEKL. Using immunoSEQ multiplex PCR, the repertoire was profiled, and TCRdb retains in-frame clones only, with some absent. The sample has a few hundred thousand clones, about 88% seen once. This chain joins TRBV4-1 and TRBJ1-3, with no clear D. The source of this sequence is a woman aged 55-75 years with COVID-19, enrolled during active disease. The source material was peripheral blood. CDR3 residues: CASSHLPREDSGNTIYF. For the CDR3, the DNA is TGCGCCAGCAGCCACCTTCCCCGGGAGGACTCTGGAAACACCATATATTTT.